The rows below give T cell receptor beta chains drawn from one sample of a study of T-cell memory formation after mild COVID-19. A single record per CDR3 protein comes from TCRdb applying MiXCR to the 5' RACE reads. The profile covers 240,000 or so distinct CDR3 sequences, with roughly 10% appearing a single time and around 20% taken by the ten largest. The sequencing input was PBMCs or a T cell subset sorted from them (not recorded which). The receptor source for this set is a young man who had mild COVID-19 (a few samples of this study predate the infection). Cell type and time point are not known. Both conserved end residues are part of each CDR3. The D gene is left open where the match is weak. The size field is filled for only some rows; it gives once, few, many or a size class.

cdr3_length,d_call,clone_size,j_call,v_call,cdr3_nt,cdr3_aa
14,.,.,TRBJ1-6,TRBV4-1,TGCGCCAGCAGCCAAGATAGGGGCAGTTCACCCCTCCACTTT,CASSQDRGSSPLHF
12,.,few,TRBJ1-2,TRBV3-1,TGTGCCAGCAGCCAAGTCTTCCGGGGCTACACCTTC,CASSQVFRGYTF
15,.,.,TRBJ2-1,TRBV3-1,TGTGCCAGCAGCCAAGATCGTAACCCTTACAATGAGCAGTTCTTC,CASSQDRNPYNEQFF
15,TRBD2,many,TRBJ2-1,TRBV12-3/TRBV12-4,TGTGCCAGCAGACTCCTAGCGGGGGTTTACAATGAGCAGTTCTTC,CASRLLAGVYNEQFF
12,.,many,TRBJ2-5,TRBV20-1,TGCAGTGCTAGAAGGGGGGGGGAGACCCAGTACTTC,CSARRGGETQYF
12,.,few,TRBJ2-3,TRBV11-1,TGTGCCAGCTCCCGACAGCTAGATACGCAGTATTTT,CASSRQLDTQYF
13,TRBD2,few,TRBJ2-3,TRBV5-1,TGCGCCAGCAGCTCCAGGACTAGCGATACGCAGTATTTT,CASSSRTSDTQYF
14,.,.,TRBJ1-1,TRBV20-1,TGCAGTGCTAGAATGGGGGAAAAGAACACTGAAGCTTTCTTT,CSARMGEKNTEAFF
16,.,.,TRBJ2-6,TRBV7-9,TGTGCCAGCAGCACAGGGTATCATTCTGGGGCCAACGTCCTGACTTTC,CASSTGYHSGANVLTF
14,.,few,TRBJ1-2,TRBV7-9,TGTGCCAGCAGCACACAGAATTCTAACTATGGCTACACCTTC,CASSTQNSNYGYTF
15,.,few,TRBJ1-6,TRBV7-9,TGTGCCAGCAGCGTAGGCGCGGGAGGGAATTCACCCCTCCACTTT,CASSVGAGGNSPLHF
13,.,.,TRBJ1-5,TRBV7-2,TGTGCCAGCAGCTTATACCCCAATCAGCCCCAGCATTTT,CASSLYPNQPQHF
14,TRBD1,many,TRBJ2-7,TRBV27,TGTGCCAGCAGTTCCCGGACAGGGGGCAGCGAGCAGTACTTC,CASSSRTGGSEQYF